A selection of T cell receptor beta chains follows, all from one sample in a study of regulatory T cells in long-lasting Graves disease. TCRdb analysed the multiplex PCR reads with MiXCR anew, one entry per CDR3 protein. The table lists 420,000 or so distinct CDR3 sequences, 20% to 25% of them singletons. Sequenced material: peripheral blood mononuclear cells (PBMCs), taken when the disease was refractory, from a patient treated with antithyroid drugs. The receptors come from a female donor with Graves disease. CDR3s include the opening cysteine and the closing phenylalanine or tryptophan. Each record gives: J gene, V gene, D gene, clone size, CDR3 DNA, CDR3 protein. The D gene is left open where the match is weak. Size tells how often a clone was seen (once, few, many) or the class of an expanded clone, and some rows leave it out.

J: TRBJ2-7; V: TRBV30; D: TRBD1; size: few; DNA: TGTGCCTGGAGGCAGGGCAGGGGGCTTTACGAGCAGTACTTC; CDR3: CAWRQGRGLYEQYF
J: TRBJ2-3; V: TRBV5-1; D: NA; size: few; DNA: TGCGCCAGCAGCTTGGGCGGTAGTTCAGATACGCAGTATTTT; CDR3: CASSLGGSSDTQYF
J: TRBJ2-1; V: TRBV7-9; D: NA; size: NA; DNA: TGTGCCAGCAGCCTAGGGAACAATGAGCAGTTCTTC; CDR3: CASSLGNNEQFF
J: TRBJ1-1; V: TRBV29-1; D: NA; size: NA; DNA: TGCAGCGCCAAAACGAACACTGAAGCTTTCTTT; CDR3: CSAKTNTEAFF
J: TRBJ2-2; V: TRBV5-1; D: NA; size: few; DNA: TGCGCCAGCAGCTTGGCTGCAGGCATAGACACCGGGGAGCTGTTTTTT; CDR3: CASSLAAGIDTGELFF
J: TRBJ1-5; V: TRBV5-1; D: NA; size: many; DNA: TGTGCCAGCAGTTTGGGGGGTGATAGCAATCAGCCCCAGCATTTT; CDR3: CASSLGGDSNQPQHF
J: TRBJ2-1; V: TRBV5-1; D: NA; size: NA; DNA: TGCGCCAGCAGCTTGGGACTAGGGGATTACAATGGGCAGTTCTTC; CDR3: CASSLGLGDYNGQFF
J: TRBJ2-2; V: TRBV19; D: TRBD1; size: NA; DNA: TGTGCCAGCCAAGACAGGGCGGACACCGGGGAGCTGTTTTTT; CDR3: CASQDRADTGELFF
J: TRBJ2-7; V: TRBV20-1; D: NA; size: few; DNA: TGCAGTGCTTACTCCTCGGGGGCGGGCGAGCAGTACTTC; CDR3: CSAYSSGAGEQYF
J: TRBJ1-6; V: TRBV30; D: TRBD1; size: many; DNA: TGTGCCTGGAGCAGACAGGGCAACTCACCCCTCCACTTT; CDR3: CAWSRQGNSPLHF
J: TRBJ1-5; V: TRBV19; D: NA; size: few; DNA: TGTGCCAGTACACCCGGGACGGGGCCCCAGCATTTT; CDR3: CASTPGTGPQHF
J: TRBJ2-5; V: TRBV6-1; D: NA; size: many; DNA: TGTGCCAGCAGTGAACCTCGGGAACTCCAAGAGACCCAGTACTTC; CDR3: CASSEPRELQETQYF
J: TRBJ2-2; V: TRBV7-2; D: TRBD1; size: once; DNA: TGTGCCAGCAGCTTACCGACAGGGCACCTCACCGGGGAGCTGTTTTTT; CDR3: CASSLPTGHLTGELFF
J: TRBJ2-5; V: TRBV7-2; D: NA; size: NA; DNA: TGTGCCAGCAGCTCGACCTGGACTAAGTACCAAGAGACCCAGCACTTC; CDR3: CASSSTWTKYQETQHF
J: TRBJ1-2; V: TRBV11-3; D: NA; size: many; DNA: TGTGCCAGCAGCGCCCAGCGGATTAACTATGGCTACACCTTC; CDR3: CASSAQRINYGYTF
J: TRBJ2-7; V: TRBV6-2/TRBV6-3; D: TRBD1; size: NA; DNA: TGTACCAGCCGATATCTGACAGGGCCCTCCTACGAGCAGTACTTC; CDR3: CTSRYLTGPSYEQYF
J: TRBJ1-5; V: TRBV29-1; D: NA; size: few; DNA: TGCAGCGTGGCGGGGGGATTGGGCGAGCAGCCCCAGCATTTT; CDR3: CSVAGGLGEQPQHF
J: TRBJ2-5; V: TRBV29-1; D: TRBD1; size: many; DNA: TGCAGCGCAGGACAGGGGGAGACAGAGACCCAGTACTTC; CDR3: CSAGQGETETQYF
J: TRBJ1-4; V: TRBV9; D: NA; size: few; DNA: TGTGCCAGCAGCGTAGGCCAGGGGAATGAAAAACTGTTTTTT; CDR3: CASSVGQGNEKLFF